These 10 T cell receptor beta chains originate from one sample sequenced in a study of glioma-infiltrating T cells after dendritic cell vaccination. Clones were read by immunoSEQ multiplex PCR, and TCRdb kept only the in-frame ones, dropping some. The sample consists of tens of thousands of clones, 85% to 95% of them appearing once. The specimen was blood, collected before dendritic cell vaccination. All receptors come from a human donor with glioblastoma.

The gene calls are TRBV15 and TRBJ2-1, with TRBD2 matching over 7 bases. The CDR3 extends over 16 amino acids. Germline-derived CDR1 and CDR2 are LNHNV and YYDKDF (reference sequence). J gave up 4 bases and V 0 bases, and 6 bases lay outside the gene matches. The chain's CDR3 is CATSRDLGGKYNEQFF. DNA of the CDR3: TGTGCCACCAGCAGAGATTTGGGGGGGAAGTACAATGAGCAGTTCTTC.

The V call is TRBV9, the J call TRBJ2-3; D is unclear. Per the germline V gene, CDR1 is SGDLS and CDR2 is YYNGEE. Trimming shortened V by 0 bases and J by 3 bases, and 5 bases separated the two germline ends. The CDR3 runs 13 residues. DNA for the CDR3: TGTGCCAGCAGCGTAGCTTCGACAGATACGCAGTATTTT. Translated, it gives CASSVASTDTQYF.

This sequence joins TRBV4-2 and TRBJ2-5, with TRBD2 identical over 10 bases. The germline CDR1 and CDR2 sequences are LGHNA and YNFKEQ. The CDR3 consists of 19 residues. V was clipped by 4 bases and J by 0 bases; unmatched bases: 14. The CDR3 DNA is TGTGCCAGCAGCCCTCGAGGAGGGGCCCTAGCGGGGGACCAAGAGACCCAGTACTTC. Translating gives CASSPRGGALAGDQETQYF.

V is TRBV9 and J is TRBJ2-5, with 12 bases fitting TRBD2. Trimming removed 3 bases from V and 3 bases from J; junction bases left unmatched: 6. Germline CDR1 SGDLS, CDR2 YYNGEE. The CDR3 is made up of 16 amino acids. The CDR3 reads CASSAGLAGTEETQYF. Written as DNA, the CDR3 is TGTGCCAGCAGCGCAGGACTAGCGGGGACGGAAGAGACCCAGTACTTC.

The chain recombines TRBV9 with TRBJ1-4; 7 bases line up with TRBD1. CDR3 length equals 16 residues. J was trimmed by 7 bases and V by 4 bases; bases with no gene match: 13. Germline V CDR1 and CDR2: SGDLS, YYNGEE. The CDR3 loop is CASSPGTVTGSEKLFF. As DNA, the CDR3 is TGTGCCAGCAGCCCTGGGACAGTAACCGGGAGTGAAAAACTGTTTTTT.

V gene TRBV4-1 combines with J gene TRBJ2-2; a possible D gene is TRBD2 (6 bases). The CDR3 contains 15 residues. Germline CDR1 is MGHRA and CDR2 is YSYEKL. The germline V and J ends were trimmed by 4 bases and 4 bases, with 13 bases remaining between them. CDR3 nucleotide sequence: TGCGCCAGCAGCCCCGGGGACTTACTCACCGGGGAGCTGTTTTTT. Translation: CASSPGDLLTGELFF.

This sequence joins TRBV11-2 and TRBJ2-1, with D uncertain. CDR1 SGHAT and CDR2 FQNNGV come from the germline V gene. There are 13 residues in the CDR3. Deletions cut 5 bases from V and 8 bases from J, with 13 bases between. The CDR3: CASSPWRFDEQFF. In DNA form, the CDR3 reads TGTGCCAGCAGCCCTTGGAGATTCGATGAGCAGTTCTTC.

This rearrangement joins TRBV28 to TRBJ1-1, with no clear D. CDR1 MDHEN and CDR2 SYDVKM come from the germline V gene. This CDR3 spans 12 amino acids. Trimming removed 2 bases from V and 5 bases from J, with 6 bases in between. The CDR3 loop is CASSLVDTEAFF. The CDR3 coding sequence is TGTGCCAGCAGTTTAGTAGATACTGAAGCTTTCTTT.

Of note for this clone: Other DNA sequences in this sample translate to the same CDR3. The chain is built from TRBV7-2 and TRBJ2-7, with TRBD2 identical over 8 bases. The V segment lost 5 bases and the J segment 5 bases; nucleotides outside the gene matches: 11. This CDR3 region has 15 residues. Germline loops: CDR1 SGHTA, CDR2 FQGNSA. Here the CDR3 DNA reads TGTGCCAGCAGCCTAGAGGGCGGGGGGCGTGACGAGCAGTACTTC. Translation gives CASSLEGGGRDEQYF.

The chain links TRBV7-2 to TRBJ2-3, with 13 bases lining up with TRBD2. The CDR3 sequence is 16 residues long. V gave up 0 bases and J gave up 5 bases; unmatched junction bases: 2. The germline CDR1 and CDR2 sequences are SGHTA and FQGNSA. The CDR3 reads CASSLATSGGIDTQYF. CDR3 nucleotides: TGTGCCAGCAGCTTAGCGACTAGCGGGGGGATAGATACGCAGTATTTT.